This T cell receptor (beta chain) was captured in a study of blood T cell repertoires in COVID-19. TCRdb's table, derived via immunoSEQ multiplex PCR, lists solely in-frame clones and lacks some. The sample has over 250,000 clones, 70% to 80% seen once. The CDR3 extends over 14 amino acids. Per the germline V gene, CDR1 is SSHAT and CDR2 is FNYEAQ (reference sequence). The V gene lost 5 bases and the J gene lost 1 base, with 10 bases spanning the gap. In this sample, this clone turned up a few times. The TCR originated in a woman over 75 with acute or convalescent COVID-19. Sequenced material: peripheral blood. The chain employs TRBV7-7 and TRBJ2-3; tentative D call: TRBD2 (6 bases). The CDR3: CASSRGTGTDTQYF. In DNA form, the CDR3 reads TGTGCCAGCAGCCGCGGGACTGGCACAGATACGCAGTATTTT. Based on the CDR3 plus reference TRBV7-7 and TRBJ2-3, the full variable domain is GAGVSQSPRYKVTKRGQDVTLRCDPISSHATLYWYQQALGQGPEFLTYFNYEAQPDKSGLPSDRFSAERPEGSISTLTIQRTEQRDSAMYRCASSRGTGTDTQYFGPGTRLTVL.